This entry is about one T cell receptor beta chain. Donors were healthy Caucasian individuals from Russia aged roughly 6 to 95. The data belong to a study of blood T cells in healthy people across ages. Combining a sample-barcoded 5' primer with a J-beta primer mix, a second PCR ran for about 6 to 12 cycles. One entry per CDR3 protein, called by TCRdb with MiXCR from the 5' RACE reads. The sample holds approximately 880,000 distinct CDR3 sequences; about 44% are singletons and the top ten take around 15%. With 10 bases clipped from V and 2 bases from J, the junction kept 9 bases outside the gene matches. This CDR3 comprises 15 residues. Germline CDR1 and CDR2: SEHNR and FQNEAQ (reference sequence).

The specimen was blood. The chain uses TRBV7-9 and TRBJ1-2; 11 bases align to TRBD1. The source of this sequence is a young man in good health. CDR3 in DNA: TGTGCCACCTCACCGGGACAGGGGGGAAACTATGGCTACACCTTC. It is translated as CATSPGQGGNYGYTF.